These 8 T cell receptor beta chains were sequenced from one sample in a study of CD8 T cells in Susac syndrome. Random hexamers primed reverse transcription of roughly 0.5 to 1 ug RNA. MiXCR was run by TCRdb on the immunoSEQ multiplex PCR reads, yielding one entry per CDR3 protein. The sample includes a few hundred thousand distinct CDR3 sequences, more than 75% of them seen just once. Sequenced material: CD8+ T cells from PBMCs. These TCRs come from a human donor with multiple sclerosis.

The chain couples TRBV28 to TRBJ1-1; D possibly corresponds to TRBD1 (6 bases). CDR3 length: 16 amino acids. CDR1 and CDR2 (germline): MDHEN, SYDVKM. The ends were cut back, 4 bases at V and 4 bases at J, with 19 bases in the middle. The CDR3 spells CASSSGPGEVRTEAFF. The CDR3 nucleotides read TGTGCCAGCAGTTCGGGTCCAGGGGAGGTTCGCACTGAAGCTTTCTTT.

The gene calls are TRBV27 and TRBJ2-3, with D tentatively TRBD2 (6 bases). Germline values: CDR1 MNHEY, CDR2 SMNVEV (reference sequence). The CDR3 totals 14 residues. Trimming stripped 6 bases from V and 1 base from J, with 11 bases between. CDR3 protein: CASRGLVRTDTQYF. CDR3 DNA sequence: TGTGCCAGCAGGGGACTTGTTCGCACAGATACGCAGTATTTT.

This chain links TRBV9 with TRBJ2-3; 7 positions agree with TRBD2. The V and J ends lost 2 bases and 6 bases, in that order; junction bases with no gene match: 9. Germline CDR1 and CDR2: SGDLS and YYNGEE. CDR3 length equals 15 residues. As DNA, the CDR3 is TGTGCCAGCAGCGTGTGGCGGGAGTTTGGGGATACGCAGTATTTT. This codes for CASSVWREFGDTQYF.

This chain joins TRBV5-6 and TRBJ1-2; D uncertain. Per the germline V gene, CDR1 is SGHDT and CDR2 is YYEEEE. This CDR3 has 14 residues. Trimming removed 0 bases at V and 4 bases at J, with 10 bases between. The CDR3 sequence is CASSLGQLFYGYTF. Written as DNA, the CDR3 is TGTGCCAGCAGCTTGGGGCAGCTCTTCTATGGCTACACCTTC.

The gene calls are TRBV7-9 and TRBJ1-1; D is undetermined. The CDR3 is 16 residues long. CDR1 is SEHNR, CDR2 FQNEAQ, per germline (reference sequence). The V end was cut by 1 base, the J end by 6 bases, with 18 bases between. Here the CDR3 DNA reads TGTGCCAGCAGCTTAGGTGCCAACCCTGTCCGCCCTGAAGCTTTCTTT. Translating gives CASSLGANPVRPEAFF.

This clonotype is a singleton in its sample. The chain links TRBV15 to TRBJ2-5; tentative D call: TRBD1 (6 bases). V lost 4 bases to trimming and J lost 2 bases, with 11 bases between them. Germline V gene sequence: CDR1 LNHNV, CDR2 YYDKDF (reference sequence). CDR3 length: 14 amino acids. The CDR3 DNA sequence: TGTGCCACCAGCATAGGACAGACACAAGAGACCCAGTACTTC. Translation gives CATSIGQTQETQYF.

The chain has TRBV30 and TRBJ1-1, with a weak D call TRBD1 (5 bases). This CDR3 has 12 amino acids. Per germline, CDR1 GTSNPN and CDR2 SVGIG (reference sequence). The V gene lost 2 bases and the J gene lost 8 bases, with 12 bases spanning the gap. Here the CDR3 reads CAWSIRAGEAFF. Written as DNA, the CDR3 is TGTGCCTGGAGTATTCGGGCAGGGGAAGCTTTCTTT.

The rearrangement joins TRBV27 to TRBJ2-7; 9 bases fit TRBD1. The CDR3 is 13 amino acids. Germline CDR1 and CDR2: MNHEY and SMNVEV (reference sequence). With 7 bases clipped from V and 3 bases from J, the junction kept 4 bases outside the gene matches. The CDR3 bases are TGTGCCAGCACATCGGGACAGGGCTACGAGCAGTACTTC. Translated, it gives CASTSGQGYEQYF.